A single sample gave rise to the 26 T cell receptor beta chains below, sequenced in a study of control samples from healthy donors and cancer patients. Profiling relied on immunoSEQ multiplex PCR, and the TCRdb table lists in-frame clones only, not all of them. The table lists about 250,000 clones, around 79% of them singletons. Input material: PBMCs. These receptors were collected from an older woman with lung cancer.

The rearrangement joins TRBV5-1 to TRBJ1-6; D gene uncertain. The CDR3 has 17 residues. Germline loops: CDR1 SGHRS, CDR2 YFSETQ. Trimming took 0 bases from V and 4 from J, leaving 14 bases between them. The CDR3 spells CASSLAQFGPYNSPLHF. The DNA of the CDR3 is TGCGCCAGCAGCTTGGCGCAGTTCGGACCTTATAATTCACCCCTCCACTTT.

The chain employs TRBV6-5 and TRBJ1-1; 7 bases agree with TRBD1. Looked up from germline, CDR1 is MNHEY and CDR2 is SVGAGI. The junction had 2 bases not matched to a gene; V was cut back by 6 bases and J by 7 bases. The CDR3 loop spans 11 amino acids. This CDR3 is CASRRDSEAFF. The CDR3 coding sequence is TGTGCCAGCAGACGGGACAGTGAAGCTTTCTTT.

The CDR3 loop reads CASSLFLSGELFF. CDR3 bases: TGTGCCAGCAGTCTTTTTTTGTCCGGGGAGCTGTTTTTT. This chain uses TRBV27 with TRBJ2-2; no reliable D call. This CDR3 comprises 13 residues. V shed 5 bases and J shed 6 bases, with 10 bases lying between them. Germline CDR1 and CDR2: MNHEY and SMNVEV (reference sequence).

This chain joins TRBV5-3 and TRBJ1-1, with a weak D call TRBD1 (6 bases). Being an ORF, TRBV5-3 has a function that is uncertain. The CDR3 runs to 15 residues. The V end lost 4 bases, the J end lost 9 bases, and 22 bases lay between the germline ends. The chain's CDR3 is CARSHTRQECFKAFF. CDR3 DNA: TGTGCCAGAAGCCATACGCGACAGGAATGCTTTAAAGCTTTCTTT.

The chain has TRBV6-5 and TRBJ1-4; 7 bases are shared with TRBD1. Germline-derived CDR1 and CDR2 are MNHEY and SVGAGI. The length of the CDR3 is 14 residues. J gave up 2 bases and V 6 bases, and 3 bases lay outside the gene matches. As DNA, the CDR3 is TGTGCCAGCAGGCTGACAGGGACTAATGAAAAACTGTTTTTT. It translates to CASRLTGTNEKLFF.

This chain connects TRBV3-1 (or the pseudogene TRBV3-2) to TRBJ1-5; D gene uncertain. CDR1 is LGHDT, CDR2 YNNKEL, per germline (reference sequence). This CDR3 comprises 13 residues. V shed 0 bases and J shed 9 bases, with 9 bases lying between them. The CDR3 coding sequence is TGTGCCAGCAGCCAAGACCCCCAGTTGCCCCAGCATTTT. Translated, it gives CASSQDPQLPQHF.

This clone has only one observation. The rearrangement uses TRBV24-1 and TRBJ2-3, with D possibly TRBD2 on 5 matching bases. Germline CDR1 and CDR2: KGHDR and SFDVKD. There are 16 residues in the CDR3. V lost 5 bases to trimming and J lost 2 bases, with 16 bases between them. The DNA for the CDR3 is TGTGCCACCAGTGGGGGAGCGGCGTCCTTCACAGATACGCAGTATTTT. Encoded protein: CATSGGAASFTDTQYF.

V usage is TRBV2 and J usage is TRBJ1-5; maybe TRBD1 (6 bases). The V and J ends lost 4 bases and 7 bases respectively, with 20 bases between them. CDR1 and CDR2 (germline): SNHLY, FYNNEI. There are 16 residues in the CDR3. CDR3 amino acids: CASSGPGGAGGQPQHF. The CDR3 bases are TGTGCCAGCAGTGGCCCCGGGGGGGCCGGGGGACAGCCCCAGCATTTT. Filled out from reference TRBV2 and TRBJ1-5, the complete variable domain reads EPEVTQTPSHQVTQMGQEVILRCVPISNHLYFYWYRQILGQKVEFLVSFYNNEISEKSEIFDDQFSVERPDGSNFTLKIRSTKLEDSAMYFCASSGPGGAGGQPQHFGDGTRLSIL.

V usage is TRBV10-1 and J usage is TRBJ2-1; D is uncertain. The CDR3 is 12 residues long. The germline gives CDR1 WNHNN, CDR2 SYGVQD (reference sequence). Trimming shortened V by 6 bases and J by 0 bases, and 3 bases separated the two germline ends. DNA for the CDR3: TGCGCCAGCAGCCTCTCCTACAATGAGCAGTTCTTC. Translation gives CASSLSYNEQFF.

This chain joins TRBV12-2 and TRBJ2-4. TRBV12-2 is an annotated pseudogene. This CDR3 spans 16 amino acids. CDR3 residues: CASRLVGKLAKNIQYF. The CDR3 DNA is TGTGCAAGTCGCTTAGTTGGAAAACTAGCCAAAAACATTCAGTACTTC.

The chain carries TRBV5-1 and TRBJ1-2; D uncertain. CDR1 is SGHRS and CDR2 is YFSETQ in the germline V gene. V lost 4 bases to trimming and J lost 6 bases, with 13 bases between them. This CDR3 has 13 residues. CDR3 region: CASSIGSANGYTF. CDR3 nucleotide sequence: TGCGCCAGCAGCATTGGGAGCGCCAATGGCTACACCTTC.

The chain carries TRBV5-1 and TRBJ1-5, with 10 nucleotides matching TRBD1. Germline-derived CDR1 and CDR2 are SGHRS and YFSETQ. The CDR3 sequence is 15 residues long. V lost 5 bases and J lost 3; bases outside the gene matches: 5. This chain's CDR3 is CASRQGTGDNQPQHF. In DNA form, the CDR3 reads TGCGCCAGCAGACAGGGGACAGGGGACAATCAGCCCCAGCATTTT.

The chain recombines TRBV3-1 (or the pseudogene TRBV3-2) with TRBJ2-2; no clear D gene. In germline, CDR1 is LGHDT, CDR2 YNNKEL (reference sequence). CDR3 length: 11 amino acids. Trimming pared 4 bases from V and 7 bases from J, leaving 4 bases between. CDR3 sequence: CASSLDGELFF. DNA of the CDR3: TGTGCCAGCAGCCTCGACGGGGAGCTGTTTTTT.

This clone was detected only a few times. The V gene is TRBV19, the J gene TRBJ1-5; 7 bases align to TRBD1. The germline CDR1 and CDR2 sequences are LNHDA and SQIVND (reference sequence). V was pared by 5 bases and J by 1 base, with 2 bases of the junction left unmatched. The CDR3 length is 14 residues. CDR3 nucleotide sequence: TGTGCCAGTAGTTGGGACAGCAGCAATCAGCCCCAGCATTTT. This encodes CASSWDSSNQPQHF.

The V call is TRBV2, the J call TRBJ2-1; either TRBD1 or TRBD2 may supply D (8 bases each). CDR3 length: 15 amino acids. The V end lost 6 bases, the J end lost 10 bases, and 22 bases lay between the germline ends. Germline values: CDR1 SNHLY, CDR2 FYNNEI. The CDR3 DNA reads TGTGCCAGCAGCCCGCGGTCAGGGGGCGGGGGGGAGCAGTTCTTC. Its protein product is CASSPRSGGGGEQFF.

V usage is TRBV7-9 and J usage is TRBJ2-4, with D perhaps TRBD1 (6 bases). In germline, CDR1 is SEHNR, CDR2 FQNEAQ (reference sequence). The CDR3 has 16 residues. Trimming took off 5 bases at V and 4 bases at J, with 18 bases between the two ends. CDR3 loop: CASSKWGHSQKNIQYF. The CDR3 bases are TGTGCCAGCAGCAAGTGGGGACATAGCCAGAAAAACATTCAGTACTTC.

The gene calls are TRBV7-8 and TRBJ2-2; D is possibly TRBD2 (7 bases). V lost 7 bases and J lost 0, with 12 bases in between. Germline V lookup: CDR1 SGHVS, CDR2 FQNEAQ. The CDR3 is 15 amino acids. CDR3 nucleotides: TGTGCCAGCACCCGGGGGGCCGCGAACACCGGGGAGCTGTTTTTT. This encodes CASTRGAANTGELFF. Full variable domain (remainder filled in from reference TRBV7-8 and TRBJ2-2): GAGVSQSPRYKVAKRGQDVALRCDPISGHVSLFWYQQALGQGPEFLTYFQNEAQLDKSGLPSDRFFAERPEGSVSTLKIQRTQQEDSAVYLCASTRGAANTGELFFGEGSRLTVL.

The chain uses TRBV7-2 and TRBJ2-7; D gene unclear. Trimming pared 0 bases from V and 3 bases from J, leaving 12 bases between. Looked up from germline, CDR1 is SGHTA and CDR2 is FQGNSA. This CDR3 region has 15 residues. CDR3 bases: TGTGCCAGCAGCTTAGCTCCCGGTCGGGTCTACGAGCAGTACTTC. It encodes CASSLAPGRVYEQYF.

The chain carries TRBV12-3 or TRBV12-4 and TRBJ2-1; 7 nucleotides line up with TRBD1. V was pared by 6 bases and J by 12 bases, with 11 bases of the junction left unmatched. This CDR3 has 13 amino acids. The CDR3, as DNA: TGTGCCAGCAGCCGCCCGGGACAGCTTGGGCAGTTCTTC. Amino acid sequence: CASSRPGQLGQFF.

The chain links TRBV28 to TRBJ1-2; 7 positions match TRBD1. The germline V gene has CDR1 MDHEN and CDR2 SYDVKM. The CDR3 runs to 14 residues. Germline trimming cut 5 bases from V and 4 bases from J; bases unmatched to any gene: 7. The CDR3 sequence: CASSLQGSVYGYTF. The CDR3 DNA follows: TGTGCCAGCAGTCTACAGGGGTCTGTCTATGGCTACACCTTC.

The chain combines TRBV9 with TRBJ2-5, with D possibly called TRBD1 or TRBD2 (5 bases each). Germline CDR1 SGDLS, CDR2 YYNGEE. The CDR3 totals 14 residues. V lost 2 bases and J 1 base, leaving 9 bases between the germline ends. The DNA of the CDR3 is TGTGCCAGCAGCGTGGGACGCGGCCAAGAGACCCAGTACTTC. It specifies CASSVGRGQETQYF.

This clone turned up a few times. The chain combines TRBV7-3 with TRBJ2-7, with 7 bases that match TRBD2. The CDR3 is 12 residues long. Germline values: CDR1 SGHTA, CDR2 FQGTGA. The ends lost 2 bases at V and 7 bases at J; junction bases unmatched: 2. The CDR3 DNA sequence: TGTGCCAGCAGCTTAGGGGAGGGAGAGCAGTACTTC. It specifies CASSLGEGEQYF.

This clone was found a few times. The rearrangement links TRBV6-6 to TRBJ1-2; D is possibly TRBD1 (5 bases). V lost 6 bases and J lost 2, with 19 bases in between. This CDR3 region has 16 residues. Per the germline V gene, CDR1 is MNHNY and CDR2 is SVGAGI (reference sequence). CDR3: CASRGGSGTDNYGYTF. In DNA form, the CDR3 reads TGTGCCAGCAGGGGCGGATCAGGGACTGACAACTATGGCTACACCTTC.

V is TRBV24-1 and J is TRBJ2-7; D is possibly TRBD1 (6 bases). Germline V CDR1 and CDR2: KGHDR, SFDVKD. The CDR3 totals 12 residues. V was trimmed by 4 bases and J by 8 bases, leaving 11 bases between them. CDR3 sequence reads: CATSEIGGKQYF. CDR3 sequence (DNA): TGTGCCACCAGTGAAATAGGGGGTAAGCAGTACTTC.

V and J are TRBV20-1 and TRBJ2-1; D uncertain. Trimming removed 5 bases from V and 8 bases from J, with 7 bases in between. The CDR3 is 10 amino acids. CDR1 is DFQATT and CDR2 is SNEGSKA in the germline V gene (reference sequence). DNA of the CDR3: TGCAGTGCTCCGATACATGAGCAGTTCTTC. Translation: CSAPIHEQFF.

The gene calls are TRBV6-6 and TRBJ1-1; TRBD1 agrees at 7 bases. The CDR3 consists of 13 residues. The germline gives CDR1 MNHNY, CDR2 SVGAGI (reference sequence). Trimming cost V 4 bases and J 7 bases; bases outside gene matches: 6. CDR3 nucleotides: TGTGCCAGCAGTTTTGCCGGGACAGTTGAAGCTTTCTTT. Translating gives CASSFAGTVEAFF.